This entry lists 27 T cell receptor beta chains sequenced from one sample in a study of radiotherapy plus CTLA-4 blockade in lung cancer. Data came from immunoSEQ multiplex PCR; TCRdb stores just in-frame clones and leaves some out. The sample holds about 110,000 clones, approximately 77% seen once. Sample: peripheral blood, taken from a patient treated with radiotherapy plus ipilimumab. The receptors originated from a human donor with non-small cell lung cancer that progressed on radiotherapy plus ipilimumab. Some clones in this sample may be carry-over from other donors' samples.

This chain's CDR3 is CASSVASGPYEQYF. CDR3 DNA sequence: TGTGCCAGCAGCGTAGCCAGCGGGCCCTACGAGCAGTACTTC. The rearrangement links TRBV9 to TRBJ2-7; perhaps TRBD2 as D (6 bases). The CDR3 sequence is 14 residues long. Germline CDR1 and CDR2: SGDLS and YYNGEE. V was cut by 0 bases and J by 2 bases, with 9 bases left in between.

This rearrangement joins TRBV4-3 to TRBJ2-7; TRBD2 matches at 14 bases. This CDR3 region has 17 residues. V dropped 1 base and J dropped 4; count of bases not matched to a gene: 6. The germline V gene has CDR1 LGHNA and CDR2 YSLEER. CDR3 sequence: CASSQGLAGGMEYEQYF. The CDR3 bases are TGCGCCAGCAGCCAAGGACTAGCGGGGGGGATGGAATACGAGCAGTACTTC.

The rearrangement links TRBV5-1 to TRBJ2-5; unclear D gene. Germline V lookup: CDR1 SGHRS, CDR2 YFSETQ. The CDR3 has 15 amino acids. The V end was cut by 4 bases, the J end by 3 bases, with 16 bases between. The CDR3 is CASSHARLEKETQYF. CDR3 coding DNA: TGCGCCAGCAGCCACGCCCGCCTAGAAAAAGAGACCCAGTACTTC.

J is TRBJ1-2 and V is TRBV27; D not certain. Germline lookup yields CDR1 MNHEY and CDR2 SMNVEV (reference sequence). The CDR3 has 14 amino acids. V gave up 2 bases and J gave up 8 bases, with 15 bases separating them. The chain's CDR3 is CASSLIREISGYTF. CDR3 sequence (DNA): TGTGCCAGCAGTTTAATCCGGGAAATAAGCGGCTACACCTTC.

V gene TRBV7-9 combines with J gene TRBJ2-3; TRBD2 agrees at 7 bases. There are 16 residues in the CDR3. Losses at the gene ends were 5 bases for V and 4 bases for J; bases not matched to a gene: 12. The germline V gene has CDR1 SEHNR and CDR2 FQNEAQ (reference sequence). CDR3 DNA: TGTGCCAGCAGCCCGCCGGGGACGGGAGGTGCAGATACGCAGTATTTT. It codes for CASSPPGTGGADTQYF.

This rearrangement joins TRBV5-5 to TRBJ2-7; TRBD1 matches at 8 bases. Germline V gives CDR1 SGHKS, CDR2 YYEKEE (reference sequence). The CDR3 is 14 amino acids. V lost 3 bases, J lost 1 base, and 3 bases stayed unmatched. The CDR3 bases are TGTGCCAGCAGCTCCACAGGGGGGTCCTACGAGCAGTACTTC. It encodes CASSSTGGSYEQYF.

This chain joins TRBV4-3 and TRBJ2-7, with D hard to call. This CDR3 is built from 15 residues. V dropped 8 bases and J dropped 2 bases, with 19 bases sitting between them. Germline assignment: CDR1 LGHNA and CDR2 YSLEER. CDR3 region: CASATRIYPTYEQYF. In DNA form, the CDR3 reads TGCGCCAGCGCCACCCGAATCTACCCTACCTACGAGCAGTACTTC.

The V and J genes are TRBV29-1 and TRBJ1-2, with D possibly matching TRBD1 (6 bases). Germline V lookup: CDR1 SQVTM, CDR2 ANQGSEA. This CDR3 has 15 amino acids. The V end lost 5 bases, the J end lost 8 bases, and 24 bases lay between the germline ends. CDR3 sequence (DNA): TGCAGCGTTACAACAGGGAGCTCCGGGCCCTTAGGCTACACCTTC. Encoded protein: CSVTTGSSGPLGYTF.

This chain connects TRBV2 to TRBJ2-7; 8 bases are shared with TRBD1. There are 13 residues in the CDR3. CDR1 is SNHLY, CDR2 FYNNEI, per germline. Trimming cost V 8 bases and J 6 bases; bases outside gene matches: 9. CDR3 in amino acids: CASVMGQALEQYF. CDR3 DNA: TGTGCCAGCGTTATGGGACAGGCGCTCGAGCAGTACTTC. Drawing the rest from reference TRBV2 and TRBJ2-7, the complete variable domain is EPEVTQTPSHQVTQMGQEVILRCVPISNHLYFYWYRQILGQKVEFLVSFYNNEISEKSEIFDDQFSVERPDGSNFTLKIRSTKLEDSAMYFCASVMGQALEQYFGPGTRLTVT.

The V and J genes are TRBV11-2 and TRBJ2-7; the D gene is possibly TRBD1 (5 bases). V lost 2 bases and J lost 5, with 16 bases in between. Germline assignment: CDR1 SGHAT and CDR2 FQNNGV. This CDR3 region has 15 residues. The CDR3 DNA reads TGTGCCAGCAGCTTAATCGTGGGGCCAGTGAACGAGCAGTACTTC. Translating gives CASSLIVGPVNEQYF.

This clone was counted only a few times. This sequence joins TRBV2 and TRBJ2-6; TRBD1 agrees at 8 bases. The CDR3 totals 19 residues. Losses at the gene ends were 0 bases for V and 0 bases for J; bases not matched to a gene: 7. Germline V CDR1 and CDR2: SNHLY, FYNNEI. CDR3 region: CASSEAEDRARSGANVLTF. The CDR3 DNA follows: TGTGCCAGCAGTGAAGCCGAGGACAGGGCCCGCTCTGGGGCCAACGTCCTGACTTTC.

This clone occurred a few times. This rearrangement joins TRBV6-4 to TRBJ1-2; D is possibly TRBD1 (5 bases). Trimming shortened V by 6 bases and J by 4 bases, and 18 bases separated the two germline ends. CDR3 length: 15 amino acids. Germline loops: CDR1 MRHNA, CDR2 SNTAGT. CDR3 in DNA: TGTGCCAGCAGCCCCTCCGGGGGAAACACCTATGGCTACACCTTC. Translated, it gives CASSPSGGNTYGYTF.

The V call is TRBV14, the J call TRBJ2-6; 10 bases align to TRBD1. Germline lookup yields CDR1 SGHDN and CDR2 FVKESK. The V gene end was trimmed by 2 bases and the J gene end by 6 bases; junction bases not matched to a gene: 16. The CDR3 has 20 residues. CDR3 protein: CASSQFPGQGRLSTANVLTF. CDR3 bases: TGTGCCAGCAGCCAATTCCCGGGACAGGGGCGACTTAGTACGGCCAACGTCCTGACTTTC.

The chain employs TRBV6-5 and TRBJ1-1; 7 bases match TRBD1. V dropped 4 bases and J dropped 8; count of bases not matched to a gene: 7. The CDR3 is 13 residues long. Germline V gene sequence: CDR1 MNHEY, CDR2 SVGAGI. CDR3 sequence reads: CASSSLLTGEAFF. The CDR3 coding sequence is TGTGCCAGCAGTTCCCTACTGACAGGGGAAGCTTTCTTT.

The chain couples TRBV9 to TRBJ1-1; tentatively, D is TRBD1 (5 bases). This CDR3 is 16 amino acids long. V lost 7 bases to trimming and J lost 0 bases, with 19 bases between them. CDR1 and CDR2 from the germline V gene are SGDLS and YYNGEE. The CDR3 loop reads CASGRDGYLMNTEAFF. In DNA form, the CDR3 reads TGTGCCAGCGGAAGGGACGGCTACCTCATGAACACTGAAGCTTTCTTT.

The V gene is TRBV7-2, the J gene TRBJ1-1; D is perhaps TRBD1 (5 bases). The germline V gene has CDR1 SGHTA and CDR2 FQGNSA. The CDR3 sequence is 13 residues long. Between the trimmed V and J ends, which lost 6 bases and 4 bases, there was a span of 12 bases. CDR3 bases: TGTGCCAGCAGTTTGACAGTAAGCACTGAAGCTTTCTTT. This encodes CASSLTVSTEAFF.

This clone showed up just a few times. The V call is TRBV7-2, the J call TRBJ2-7; 8 bases agree with TRBD1. The CDR3 sequence is 15 residues long. V gave up 1 base and J gave up 7 bases; unmatched junction bases: 9. Looked up from germline, CDR1 is SGHTA and CDR2 is FQGNSA. The CDR3: CASSLGAVWTGEQYF. CDR3 bases: TGTGCCAGCAGCTTAGGGGCTGTGTGGACAGGGGAGCAGTACTTC.

V gene TRBV6-5 combines with J gene TRBJ1-1; D is uncertain. In germline, CDR1 is MNHEY, CDR2 SVGAGI. CDR3 length equals 13 residues. V was trimmed by 2 bases and J by 5 bases, leaving 9 bases between them. Here the CDR3 reads CASSYGFRTEAFF. DNA for the CDR3: TGTGCCAGCAGTTACGGGTTCAGGACTGAAGCTTTCTTT.

The chain combines TRBV11-3 with TRBJ2-1, with D possibly matching TRBD1 (6 bases). This CDR3 region has 13 residues. Trimming removed 4 bases from V and 9 bases from J, with 13 bases in between. CDR1 is SGHNT and CDR2 is YENEEA in the germline V gene. The DNA of the CDR3 is TGTGCCAGCAGCTACAACAGGGTGGGTGAGCAGTTCTTC. Its translation is CASSYNRVGEQFF.

Here the CDR3 reads CASSQVDRNTGELFF. The DNA of the CDR3 is TGTGCCAGCAGCCAAGTTGACAGAAACACCGGGGAGCTGTTTTTT. The chain joins TRBV4-2 to TRBJ2-2, with a tentative D call TRBD1 (5 bases). Germline V lookup: CDR1 LGHNA, CDR2 YNFKEQ. V shed 1 base and J shed 2 bases, with 8 bases lying between them. The CDR3 runs 15 residues.

The chain links TRBV11-2 to TRBJ1-2; 7 nucleotides match TRBD1. The V segment lost 5 bases and the J segment 4 bases; nucleotides outside the gene matches: 10. Germline CDR1 and CDR2: SGHAT and FQNNGV. This CDR3 contains 15 residues. CDR3 in DNA: TGTGCCAGCAGCGCACCTTACAGGGGACCCTATGGCTACACCTTC. It yields the protein CASSAPYRGPYGYTF. Looking up the rest from reference TRBV11-2 and TRBJ1-2 gives the full variable domain: EAGVAQSPRYKIIEKRQSVAFWCNPISGHATLYWYQQILGQGPKLLIQFQNNGVVDDSQLPKDRFSAERLKGVDSTLKIQPAKLEDSAVYLCASSAPYRGPYGYTFGSGTRLTVV.

The chain couples TRBV7-8 to TRBJ2-3, with 11 bases matching TRBD2. The CDR3 length is 18 residues. Unmatched junction bases numbered 13, after V lost 0 bases and J lost 8 bases. CDR1 is SGHVS, CDR2 FQNEAQ, per germline. Here the CDR3 reads CASSLASSGGRRGRTQYF. The CDR3 DNA sequence: TGTGCCAGCAGCTTAGCGTCTAGCGGGGGGCGGCGCGGGCGTACGCAGTATTTT.

On this clone itself: A junction boundary mismatches the germline segment, possibly from a read error. The chain links TRBV7-7 to TRBJ2-7; D may correspond to TRBD1 or TRBD2 (5 bases each). Germline lookup yields CDR1 SSHAT and CDR2 FNYEAQ (reference sequence). The CDR3 contains 14 residues. In nucleotides, the CDR3 is TGTGCTAGCAGCCCCGTGGGGCGGGCCTCCGAGCAGTACTTC. Amino acid sequence: CASSPVGRASEQYF. The full variable domain, rest sourced from reference TRBV7-7 and TRBJ2-7, is GAGVSQSPRYKVTKRGQDVTLRCDPISSHATLYWYQQALGQGPEFLTYFNYEAQPDKSGLPSDRFSAERPEGSISTLTIQRTEQRDSAMYRCASSPVGRASEQYFGPGTRLTVT.

The chain recombines TRBV6-5 with TRBJ1-2, with D possibly being TRBD1 (6 bases). The CDR3 consists of 15 residues. The V and J ends lost 2 bases and 9 bases respectively, with 19 bases between them. Germline CDR1 MNHEY, CDR2 SVGAGI. The CDR3 loop reads CASSYQSTGSGSYTF. In nucleotides, the CDR3 is TGTGCCAGCAGTTACCAATCAACAGGGAGCGGAAGCTACACCTTC.

V usage is TRBV9 and J usage is TRBJ1-3; the D is unclear. The V gene's germline CDR1 is SGDLS and CDR2 YYNGEE. This CDR3 comprises 15 residues. V was trimmed by 7 bases and J by 0 bases, leaving 14 bases between them. In nucleotides, the CDR3 is TGTGCCAGCGCTACCCGGGTAGACTCTGGAAACACCATATATTTT. Translated: CASATRVDSGNTIYF.

The chain couples TRBV7-9 to TRBJ1-2; weak D call: TRBD1 (5 bases). V dropped 4 bases and J dropped 4 bases, with 10 bases sitting between them. The CDR3 runs 13 residues. Germline V gives CDR1 SEHNR, CDR2 FQNEAQ (reference sequence). The CDR3 spells CASSSTAGYGYTF. CDR3 bases: TGTGCCAGCAGCTCGACAGCAGGCTATGGCTACACCTTC.

This clone appeared a single time. The CDR3 loop reads CASRLVRNSNQPQHF. CDR3 nucleotides: TGTGCCAGCCGTCTCGTGCGGAATAGCAATCAGCCCCAGCATTTT. This rearrangement joins TRBV6-1 to TRBJ1-5; no clear D. CDR1 MNHNS and CDR2 SASEGT come from the germline V gene. The V end was cut by 8 bases, the J end by 0 bases, with 14 bases between. The CDR3 sequence is 15 residues long.